This entry features one T cell receptor (beta chain) sequence. Its antigen is currently not known. Base qualities are not recorded, but no much larger clone differs from it by a single base. The germline V gene specifies SGDLS as CDR1 and YYNGEE as CDR2. Trimming costs V 0 bases and J 4 bases, and their ends lie 11 bases apart. The CDR3 numbers 15 residues from cysteine through phenylalanine. The read is trimmed to its CDR3 DNA, 45 bases read in frame from base 1. The data originate from a study of T cells after yellow fever vaccination (dated by TCRdb to between 2018 and 2020). Looking at the study overall: The SMART-Seq v4 Ultra Low Input RNA kit was used to prepare libraries from fractions with low cell numbers. To follow T-cell clones before and after primary and booster YFV17D yellow fever vaccination, bulk TCR alpha and beta repertoires were sequenced over time. Two healthy male donors, one aged 18 to 30 and one aged 30 to 40 years, made up the cohort. Bulk PBMC replicates and cell subsets were isolated from blood drawn at multiple timepoints before and after both primary and secondary immunization. Overall study results and their limits: The secondary T-cell response was weaker than the primary response but faster, peaking on day 5 instead of day 15. FACS-sorted repertoires could contain abundant contaminating clonotypes from the bulk population, so computational filtering was required. A small share of clonotypes was detected in both CD4 and CD8 compartments, with the overlap likely arising from convergent recombination. Because the study included only a couple of donors, the extent to which the findings can be generalized is limited. After the booster, most clones that had expanded after primary vaccination were detected again (around 97% of CD4 and around nine tenths of CD8), suggesting broad maintenance of memory.

Sequencing used an Illumina NovaSeq 6000. TCR cDNA was synthesized by 5'RACE template switching, which introduced a universal primer site and unique molecular identifiers. Priming of cDNA synthesis was performed from both the TCR alpha and TCR beta constant segments. Library amplification involved two PCR steps, and the second step added sample barcodes and sequencing adapters. Sequencing of libraries was done on Illumina HiSeq 2500 (2x100 bp) or NovaSeq (2x150 bp). In the source study's methods: Reads were demultiplexed and collapsed into UMI consensus sequences with MIGEC, and V(D)J alignment was performed with MiXCR. Vaccine-responding clonotypes were identified with edgeR using replicate PBMC samples, with FDR below 0.01 and a log2 fold change above 5 up to day 15 being required. Each bulk clonotype received a CD4 or CD8 identity based on whether the sequenced CD4 or CD8 repertoire contained that clonotype at higher abundance. In TCRdb, the public reads were trimmed at Q25 with fastp and aligned with MiXCR, with productive beta chains retained. Rows are combined by CDR3 protein, so each entry shows the most common genes and DNA. The V and J calls and clone size come from TCRdb's table, not from the authors' own analysis. A total of 95,000 to 150,000 distinct CDR3 sequences appear in this sample, almost 9% of them only once. In total, the top ten clones hold roughly 40% of the sample.

Sample treatment or condition, as interpreted from the label and publication: live attenuated yellow fever vaccine strain. PBMCs were isolated from peripheral blood using a standard Ficoll-Paque protocol. CD4 and CD8 T-cell fractions were isolated with Dynabeads CD4 and CD8 positive selection kits. RNA was extracted with TriZol from bulk PBMCs, CD4 and CD8 fractions, and dextramer-positive and dextramer-negative fractions. This sequence uses TRBV9 and TRBJ1-5, with no confidently assigned D gene. The input for sequencing was CD8+ T cells sorted from PBMCs, taken on the day of the yellow fever booster vaccination. The TCR was taken from a man younger than 35 who received the YFV17D yellow fever vaccine. The DNA reads TGTGCCAGCAGCGTAGGGGGAGATCCAAATCAGCCCCAGCATTTT. It is translated as CASSVGGDPNQPQHF. Full variable domain (CDR3 extended with the reference TRBV9 and TRBJ1-5 proteins): DSGVTQTPKHLITATGQRVTLRCSPRSGDLSVYWYQQSLDQGLQFLIQYYNGEERAKGNILERFSAQQFPDLHSELNLSSLELGDSALYFCASSVGGDPNQPQHFGDGTRLSIL.